A selection of T cell receptor beta chains follows, all from one sample in a study of blood T cell repertoires in COVID-19. Data came from immunoSEQ multiplex PCR; TCRdb stores just in-frame clones and leaves some out. The sample consists of about 180,000 clones, approximately 86% of them appearing once. Sample: peripheral blood. The receptors shown here come from a man aged 50-59 years with active or convalescent COVID-19. CDR3s include the opening cysteine and the closing phenylalanine or tryptophan. Each record gives: J gene, D gene, clone size, V gene, CDR3 DNA, CDR3 protein. The D gene is left open where the match is weak. Not every row has a clone size; where given, it reads once, few, many or a size class.

TRBJ2-5 | TRBD2 | NA | TRBV3-1/TRBV3-2 | TGTGCCAGCAGCCAAGATCGGGCTAGCGGGGGGGCATCTGAGACCCAGTACTTC | CASSQDRASGGASETQYF
TRBJ1-5 | NA | NA | TRBV7-2 | TGTGCCAGCAGCTTAGATTATAGCAATCAGCCCCAGCATTTT | CASSLDYSNQPQHF
TRBJ2-5 | NA | NA | TRBV11-3 | TGTGCCAGCAGCTTTCAGTTAGCAGAGACCCAGTACTTC | CASSFQLAETQYF
TRBJ2-5 | NA | NA | TRBV21-1 | TGTGCCAGCAGCAAAGGGGGGAGGGGGACCCAAGAGACCCAGTACTTC | CASSKGGRGTQETQYF
TRBJ1-1 | TRBD1 | NA | TRBV28 | TGTGCCAGCAGAGGGGACAGAGAAGCTTTCTTT | CASRGDREAFF
TRBJ1-2 | TRBD1 | NA | TRBV15 | TGTGCCACCAGCAGACCCCGCGACAGGGGGCTTCGGGGCTACACCTTC | CATSRPRDRGLRGYTF
TRBJ2-7 | NA | few | TRBV11-2 | TGTGCCAGCAGCCACTCGGCGGTTCCCTACGAGCAGTACTTC | CASSHSAVPYEQYF
TRBJ1-5 | NA | NA | TRBV4-3 | TGCGCCAGCAGCCAAGATAGGTTCGGGGGTGGACAGCCCCAGCATTTT | CASSQDRFGGGQPQHF
TRBJ1-4 | NA | NA | TRBV15 | TGTGCCACCAGCAGAGATCGGACTAATGAAAAACTGTTTTTT | CATSRDRTNEKLFF
TRBJ1-1 | NA | NA | TRBV6-5 | TGTGCCAGCAGTTACTTGCAGGGGAGCACTGAAGCTTTCTTT | CASSYLQGSTEAFF
TRBJ2-2 | NA | few | TRBV9 | TGTGCCAGCAGCGTAGACCTCCTAGGAGGGATAGACACCGGGGAGCTGTTTTTT | CASSVDLLGGIDTGELFF
TRBJ2-2 | TRBD2 | NA | TRBV29-1 | TGCAGCGTTGAAGTCCCGGGACTAGCGGGGGGGAACACCGGGGAGCTGTTTTTT | CSVEVPGLAGGNTGELFF
TRBJ2-2 | TRBD2 | NA | TRBV7-2 | TGTGCCAGCAGAGAGCGGGGACTAGGGACCGGGGAGCTGTTTTTT | CASRERGLGTGELFF
TRBJ1-2 | NA | NA | TRBV28 | TGTGCCACTAACCGTCTGGGGGGGAGTCGCGATGGCTACACCTTC | CATNRLGGSRDGYTF
TRBJ1-2 | NA | NA | TRBV18 | TGTGCCAGCTCACCAGAAATAAGGGAGAATGGCTACACCTTC | CASSPEIRENGYTF
TRBJ2-3 | TRBD1 | NA | TRBV4-1 | TGCGCCAGCAGCCAAGAGGGACAGTACACAGATACGCAGTATTTT | CASSQEGQYTDTQYF
TRBJ1-6 | NA | once | TRBV6-4 | TGTGCCAGCAGTGAATTCTCGAATTCACCCCTCCACTTT | CASSEFSNSPLHF
TRBJ1-5 | NA | NA | TRBV3-1/TRBV3-2 | TGTGCCAGCAGCCAAGATACAGTAGTGGATGGCAATCAGCCCCAGCATTTT | CASSQDTVVDGNQPQHF
TRBJ1-5 | NA | NA | TRBV15 | TGTGCCACCAGCAGACAGCGAAATCAGCCCCAGCATTTT | CATSRQRNQPQHF
TRBJ2-3 | TRBD2 | NA | TRBV5-4 | TGTGCCAGCAGCTCTAGCGGGAGGGCCTTGATAACGCAGTATTTT | CASSSSGRALITQYF
TRBJ1-6 | NA | NA | TRBV7-3 | TGTGCCAGCAGCTTAATGCAGGGTTGGAATTCACCCCTCCACTTT | CASSLMQGWNSPLHF
TRBJ2-1 | NA | NA | TRBV5-1 | TGCGCCAGCAGCTTGGGAGACACTGGGAATGAGCAGTTCTTC | CASSLGDTGNEQFF
TRBJ2-5 | TRBD1 | NA | TRBV4-3 | TGCGCCAGCAGCCAAGATTGGACAGGGAAAGAGACCCAGTACTTC | CASSQDWTGKETQYF
TRBJ2-7 | NA | NA | TRBV4-2 | TGTGCCAGCAGCCAAGTAGGGCAAGGGGGCTACGAGCAGTACTTC | CASSQVGQGGYEQYF
TRBJ1-5 | TRBD1 | NA | TRBV6-5 | TGTGCCAGCGGACAGGGGTTGGGTCAGCCCCAGCATTTT | CASGQGLGQPQHF
TRBJ2-7 | NA | NA | TRBV5-1 | TGCGCCAGCAGCTTAGAGCCCTCCTCCTACGAGCAGTACTTC | CASSLEPSSYEQYF